This TCR beta chain comes out of a study of T-cell reconstitution after alpha-beta-depleted transplantation in children. The CDR3 is 14 amino acids. J gave up 9 bases and V 5 bases, and 7 bases lay outside the gene matches. Germline values: CDR1 SGHRS, CDR2 YFSETQ. A library of TCRbeta sequences, prepared with unique molecular identifiers, was generated. One entry per CDR3 protein, called by TCRdb with MiXCR from the PCR reads. Here the sample spans hundreds of thousands of distinct CDR3 sequences, 15% to 20% being singletons. This receptor was taken from a human donor who donated a stem cell graft to a child with acute lymphoblastic leukemia. The V and J genes are TRBV5-1 and TRBJ1-6, with TRBD1 identical over 8 bases. The sample consisted of PBMCs from the stem cell graft donor, taken from the stem cell graft. In nucleotides, the CDR3 is TGCGCCAGCAGATCGACAGGGGCAGGTTCACCCCTCCACTTT. Its protein is CASRSTGAGSPLHF. Full variable domain (rest looked up from reference TRBV5-1 and TRBJ1-6): KAGVTQTPRYLIKTRGQQVTLSCSPISGHRSVSWYQQTPGQGLQFLFEYFSETQRNKGNFPGRFSGRQFSNSRSEMNVSTLELGDSALYLCASRSTGAGSPLHFGNGTRLTVT.